This T cell receptor beta chain is from a study of blood T cell repertoires in COVID-19. Study at large: Sample material is recorded as cDNA or gDNA derived from T cells, B-cell-depleted T cells, or PBMCs.

Repertoires were generated with immunoSEQ multiplex PCR, while TCRdb's copy carries only in-frame clones and drops some. This table holds some 250,000 clones, around 89% found once. Trimming at V came to 2 bases and at J to 4 bases, leaving 11 bases not matched to a gene. The CDR3 loop spans 16 amino acids. CDR1 is SGDLS and CDR2 is YYNGEE in the germline V gene. This chain uses TRBV9 with TRBJ2-7, with 8 nucleotides matching TRBD2. This clonotype was sampled from a woman between 35 and 50 years old who had recovered from COVID-19. Sequencing used peripheral blood. The CDR3 here is CASSVSPAGGPYEQYF. The CDR3 bases are TGTGCCAGCAGCGTTTCTCCCGCGGGAGGACCTTACGAGCAGTACTTC.